This T cell receptor beta chain originates from a study of shared clonotypes between healthy human individuals. General observations from the study: Non-shared clonotypes showed lower generation probabilities than clonotypes common to all four donors.

Clones were read by immunoSEQ multiplex PCR, and TCRdb kept only the in-frame ones, dropping some. The table has 2 million or so clones, 85% to 95% seen once; the top ten hold roughly 0.13%. In the CD4+ fraction, cells were divided into CD45RA+ naive and CD45RA-negative memory subsets. Of note for this clone: Its antigen is unknown. In the same sample, other DNA sequences code for this CDR3.

Trimming pared 4 bases from V and 4 bases from J, leaving 11 bases between. Per the germline V gene, CDR1 is SNHLY and CDR2 is FYNNEI. The CDR3 is made up of 14 amino acids. The material sequenced was naive CD4+ T cells sorted from blood. The subset is: CD45RA+ positively selected. The receptor comes from a man aged 18-30 years in good health. V usage is TRBV2 and J usage is TRBJ1-5; maybe TRBD1 (6 bases). The CDR3 DNA follows: TGTGCCAGCAGTGGAGGACAGCTTAATCAGCCCCAGCATTTT. It translates to CASSGGQLNQPQHF.